This T cell receptor beta chain was obtained from a study of blood T cells in healthy people across ages. Trimming cost V 6 bases and J 4 bases, with 18 bases left between them. Germline values: CDR1 DFQATT, CDR2 SNEGSKA (reference sequence). The CDR3 is 14 amino acids. Findings and limits, study-wide: From one million sequenced T cells, diversity estimates were lower bounds. The study found TCR beta diversity correlated strongly with naive T cell percentage.

As regards this clonotype: Its antigen is still unknown.

Primers used in a second PCR of about 6 to 12 cycles were a sample-barcoded 5' primer and a J-beta primer mix. TCRdb called the 5' RACE reads again in MiXCR, with one record for every CDR3 protein. Of 1.5 million to 2 million distinct CDR3 sequences listed, about two fifths are singletons. Roughly 10 milliliters of peripheral blood were drawn from each donor. A minimum of 6.5 million PBMCs was isolated per sample. This clonotype was obtained from a human donor in good health. The V gene is TRBV20-1, the J gene TRBJ1-2; D ambiguous. Material: blood. The CDR3 reads CSASHSGGSYGYTF. The CDR3 nucleotides are TGCAGTGCGTCCCACAGCGGCGGCAGCTATGGCTACACCTTC.